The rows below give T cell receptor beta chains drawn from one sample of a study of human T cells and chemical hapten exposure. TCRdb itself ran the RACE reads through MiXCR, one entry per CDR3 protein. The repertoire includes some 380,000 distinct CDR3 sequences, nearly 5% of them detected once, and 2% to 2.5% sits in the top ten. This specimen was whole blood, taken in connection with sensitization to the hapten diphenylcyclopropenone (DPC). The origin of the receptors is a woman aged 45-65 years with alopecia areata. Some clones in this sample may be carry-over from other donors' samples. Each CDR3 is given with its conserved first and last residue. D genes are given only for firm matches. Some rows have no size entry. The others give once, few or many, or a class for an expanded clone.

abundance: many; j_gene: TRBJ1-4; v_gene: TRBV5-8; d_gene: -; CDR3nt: TGTGCCAGCAGCTTTGATAGGAGGGGGAATGAAAAACTGTTTTTT; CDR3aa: CASSFDRRGNEKLFF
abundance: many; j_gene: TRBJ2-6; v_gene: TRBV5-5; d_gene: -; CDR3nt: TGTGCCAGCAGCTTGGGTATCACTTCATCTGGGGCCAACGTCCTGACTTTC; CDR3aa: CASSLGITSSGANVLTF
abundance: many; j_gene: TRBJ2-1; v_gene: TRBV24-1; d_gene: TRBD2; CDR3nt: TGTGCCGTCACCAGGACCGGGACTAGCTGGTTCTTC; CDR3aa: CAVTRTGTSWFF
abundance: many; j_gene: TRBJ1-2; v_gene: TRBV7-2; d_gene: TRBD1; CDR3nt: TGTGCCAGCAGCCAACAGGGGGCAGACTATGGCTACACCTTC; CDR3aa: CASSQQGADYGYTF
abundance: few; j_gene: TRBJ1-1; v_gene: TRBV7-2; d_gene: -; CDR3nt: TGTGCCAGCAGCCATAGACAGGAGGGGGGTGAAGCTTTCTTT; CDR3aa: CASSHRQEGGEAFF
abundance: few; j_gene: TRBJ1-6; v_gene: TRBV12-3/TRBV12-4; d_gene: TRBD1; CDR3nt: TGTGCCAGCAGTTTAGGGGACAGGGGAAGGTCACCCCTCCACTTT; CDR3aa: CASSLGDRGRSPLHF
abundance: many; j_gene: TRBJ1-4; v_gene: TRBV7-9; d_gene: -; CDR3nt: TGTGCCAGCAGCTTATTGGGGCCCCATGAAAAACTGTTTTTT; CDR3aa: CASSLLGPHEKLFF
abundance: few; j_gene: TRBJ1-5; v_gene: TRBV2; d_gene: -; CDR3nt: TGTGCCAGCAGTGTTGGGGGAGGAGGTAGCAATCAGCCCCAGCATTTT; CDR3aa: CASSVGGGGSNQPQHF
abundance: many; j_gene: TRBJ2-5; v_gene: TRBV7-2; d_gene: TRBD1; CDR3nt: TGTGCCAGCAGCTTAGCGGGGTCAGGGGGCCAAGAGACCCAGTACTTC; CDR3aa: CASSLAGSGGQETQYF
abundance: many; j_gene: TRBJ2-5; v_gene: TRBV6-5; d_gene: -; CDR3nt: TGTGCCAGCAGTTACTTCCAGGGGACGTTTGAGACCCAGTACTTC; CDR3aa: CASSYFQGTFETQYF
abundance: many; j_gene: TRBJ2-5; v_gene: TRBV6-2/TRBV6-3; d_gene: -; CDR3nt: TGTGCCAGCAGTTACGGGCAAGAGACCCAGTACTTC; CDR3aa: CASSYGQETQYF
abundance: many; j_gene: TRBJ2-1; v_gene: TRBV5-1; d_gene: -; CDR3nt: TGCGCCAGCAGCTTGGATAGGGGTGGAGATGAGCAGTTCTTC; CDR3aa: CASSLDRGGDEQFF
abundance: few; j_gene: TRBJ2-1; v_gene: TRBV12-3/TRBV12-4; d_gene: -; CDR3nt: TGTGCCAGCAGTTTGCCCCCATACAATGAGCAGTTCTTC; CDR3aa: CASSLPPYNEQFF
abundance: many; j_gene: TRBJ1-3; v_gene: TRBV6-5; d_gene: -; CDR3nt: TGTGCCAGCAGTTACTCGACCAGCTCTGGAAACACCATATATTTT; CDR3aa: CASSYSTSSGNTIYF
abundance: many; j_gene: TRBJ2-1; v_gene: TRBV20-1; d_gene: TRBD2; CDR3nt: TGCAGTGCGAATGGACTAGCCGGTGGCGGGGAGCAGTTCTTC; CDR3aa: CSANGLAGGGEQFF
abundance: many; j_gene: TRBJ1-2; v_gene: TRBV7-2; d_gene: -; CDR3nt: TGTGCCAGCAGCACATACGGACAGCTTCGACCTCCTAACTATGGCTACACCTTC; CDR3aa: CASSTYGQLRPPNYGYTF
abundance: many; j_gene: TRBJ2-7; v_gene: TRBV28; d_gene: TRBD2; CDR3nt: TGTGCCAGCAGTTTCCCCAGTAGGAGCGGGAGGGCCCTCGGGTTGTACGAGCAGTACTTC; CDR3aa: CASSFPSRSGRALGLYEQYF
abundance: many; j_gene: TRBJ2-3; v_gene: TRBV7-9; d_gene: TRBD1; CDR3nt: TGTGCCAGCAGCTTTCCGGGGACAGGGAGTACAGATACGCAGTATTTT; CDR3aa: CASSFPGTGSTDTQYF
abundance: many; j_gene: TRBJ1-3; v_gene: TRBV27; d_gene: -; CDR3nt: TGTGCCAGCAGTTTATATGGGGGCCCAGGGGCCTCTGGAAACACCATATATTTT; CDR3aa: CASSLYGGPGASGNTIYF
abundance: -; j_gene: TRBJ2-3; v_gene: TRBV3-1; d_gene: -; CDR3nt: TGTGCCAGCACCCCCTCTAGACAGGCGGCAGATACGCAGTATTTT; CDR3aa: CASTPSRQAADTQYF
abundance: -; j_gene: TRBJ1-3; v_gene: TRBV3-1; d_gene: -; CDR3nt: TGTGCCAGCAGCCCAAGGGACGGGTGGCTGGTCCTCTCTGGAAACACCATATATTTT; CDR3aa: CASSPRDGWLVLSGNTIYF
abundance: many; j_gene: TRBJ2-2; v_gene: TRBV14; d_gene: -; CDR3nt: TGTGCCAGCAGCCCCAGTCCGGGCGGGGAGCTGTTTTTT; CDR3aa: CASSPSPGGELFF
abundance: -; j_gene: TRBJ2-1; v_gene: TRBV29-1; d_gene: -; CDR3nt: TGCAGCGCCGTACCGGGACCTCGCTCCTACAATGAGCAGTTCTTC; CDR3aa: CSAVPGPRSYNEQFF
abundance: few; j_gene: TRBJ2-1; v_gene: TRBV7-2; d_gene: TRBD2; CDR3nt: TGTGCCAGCAGCGCGGGACTAGCGGGAGTTGTAGCTGAGCAGTTCTTC; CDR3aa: CASSAGLAGVVAEQFF
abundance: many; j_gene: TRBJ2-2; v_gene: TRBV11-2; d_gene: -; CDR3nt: TGTGCCAGCAGCTTAGACTACAACACCGGGGAGCTGTTTTTT; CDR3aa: CASSLDYNTGELFF
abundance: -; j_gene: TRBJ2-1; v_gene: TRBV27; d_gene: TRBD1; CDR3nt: TGTGCCAGCAGTTCCGGGACAGGGAGTGAAGGTGAGCAGTTCTTC; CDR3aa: CASSSGTGSEGEQFF
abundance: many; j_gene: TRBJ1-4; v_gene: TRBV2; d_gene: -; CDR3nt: TGTGCCAGCAGTAGGACTTTGACCTACTTT; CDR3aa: CASSRTLTYF
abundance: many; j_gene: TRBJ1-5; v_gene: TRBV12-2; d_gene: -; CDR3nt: TGTGCAAGTCGCTTAGCGAGCCAGGGGGTGGGAAATCAGCCCCAGCATTTT; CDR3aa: CASRLASQGVGNQPQHF
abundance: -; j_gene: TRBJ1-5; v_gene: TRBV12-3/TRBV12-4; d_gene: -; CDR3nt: TGTGCCAGCAGTTTAGATCTTTGGCCTCGGTCACTGAATCAGCCCCAGCATTTT; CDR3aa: CASSLDLWPRSLNQPQHF
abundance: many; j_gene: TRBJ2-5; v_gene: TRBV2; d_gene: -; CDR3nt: TGTGCCAGCATTCTACGGTCCCGAGAGACCCAGTACTTC; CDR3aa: CASILRSRETQYF
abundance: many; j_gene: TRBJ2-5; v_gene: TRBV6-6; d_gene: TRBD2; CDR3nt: TGTGCCAGCAGGAGCGGGAGCGCCGTTGGGGAGACCCAGTACTTC; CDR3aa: CASRSGSAVGETQYF
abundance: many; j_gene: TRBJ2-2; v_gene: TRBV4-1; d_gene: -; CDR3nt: TGCGCCAGCGGCGACAGCTACGGGGAGCTGTTTTTT; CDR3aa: CASGDSYGELFF
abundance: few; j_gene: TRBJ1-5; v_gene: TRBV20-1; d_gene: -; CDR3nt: TGCAGTGCTAGGAGGGTAAATCAGCCCCAGCATTTT; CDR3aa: CSARRVNQPQHF
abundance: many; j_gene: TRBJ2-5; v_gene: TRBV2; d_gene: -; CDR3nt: TGTGCCAGCAGTGACTATGAGACCCAGTACTTC; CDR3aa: CASSDYETQYF
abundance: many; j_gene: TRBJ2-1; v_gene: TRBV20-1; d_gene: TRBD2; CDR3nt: TGCATTGGGACTAGCGGCAATAACAATGAGCAGTTCTTC; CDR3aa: CIGTSGNNNEQFF
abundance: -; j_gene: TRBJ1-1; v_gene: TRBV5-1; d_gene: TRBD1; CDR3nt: TGCGCCAGCAGCCATAGGACAGGGTACGATGCTGAAGCTTTCTTT; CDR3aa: CASSHRTGYDAEAFF
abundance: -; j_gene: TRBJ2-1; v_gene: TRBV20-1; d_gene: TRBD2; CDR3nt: TGCAGTGCTACTGGCCGGGACTACCAATACAATGAGCAGTTCTTC; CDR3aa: CSATGRDYQYNEQFF
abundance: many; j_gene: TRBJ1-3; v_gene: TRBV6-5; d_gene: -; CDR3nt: TGTGCCAGCCGCCGTGGGGGATGGGGAAACACCATATATTTT; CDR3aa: CASRRGGWGNTIYF
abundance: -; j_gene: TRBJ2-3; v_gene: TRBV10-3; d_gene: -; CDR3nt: TGTGCCATTGGGAGAGGGGGCACAGATACGCAGTATTTT; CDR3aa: CAIGRGGTDTQYF
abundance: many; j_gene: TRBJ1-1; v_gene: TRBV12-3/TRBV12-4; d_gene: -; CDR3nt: TGTGCCAGCAGTTTAACTAGCTCTGAAGCTTTCTTT; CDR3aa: CASSLTSSEAFF
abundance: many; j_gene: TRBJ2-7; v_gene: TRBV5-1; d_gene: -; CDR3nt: TGCGCCAGCAGCGGGGGCCACGAGCAGTACTTC; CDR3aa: CASSGGHEQYF
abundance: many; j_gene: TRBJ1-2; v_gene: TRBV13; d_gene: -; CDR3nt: TGTGCCAGCAGCCCTAGAGGGGCTGGGGACTATGGCTACACCTTC; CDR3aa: CASSPRGAGDYGYTF
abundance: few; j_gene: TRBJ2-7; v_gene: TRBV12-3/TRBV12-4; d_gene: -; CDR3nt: TGTGCCAGCAGTTCGGTAGCGGAGGAGCAGTACTTC; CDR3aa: CASSSVAEEQYF
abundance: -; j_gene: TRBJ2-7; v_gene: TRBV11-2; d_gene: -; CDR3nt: TGTGCCAGCAGCTCCTCCCCATGGGGCGGGGGACAGACCTACTACGAGCAGTACTTC; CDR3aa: CASSSSPWGGGQTYYEQYF
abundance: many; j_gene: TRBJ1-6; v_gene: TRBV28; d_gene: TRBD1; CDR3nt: TGTGCCAGCAGTTTATTTCCGGGACAGGGAGGATCACCCCTCCACTTT; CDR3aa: CASSLFPGQGGSPLHF
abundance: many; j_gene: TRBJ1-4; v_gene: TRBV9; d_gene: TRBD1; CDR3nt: TGTGCCAGCAGCCCCGGACAGGTAGCTAATGAAAAACTGTTTTTT; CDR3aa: CASSPGQVANEKLFF
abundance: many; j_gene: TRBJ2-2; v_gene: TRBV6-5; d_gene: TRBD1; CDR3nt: TGTGCCAGCAGCTCCGGACAGGGGGCGACCGGGGAGCTGTTTTTT; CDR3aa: CASSSGQGATGELFF